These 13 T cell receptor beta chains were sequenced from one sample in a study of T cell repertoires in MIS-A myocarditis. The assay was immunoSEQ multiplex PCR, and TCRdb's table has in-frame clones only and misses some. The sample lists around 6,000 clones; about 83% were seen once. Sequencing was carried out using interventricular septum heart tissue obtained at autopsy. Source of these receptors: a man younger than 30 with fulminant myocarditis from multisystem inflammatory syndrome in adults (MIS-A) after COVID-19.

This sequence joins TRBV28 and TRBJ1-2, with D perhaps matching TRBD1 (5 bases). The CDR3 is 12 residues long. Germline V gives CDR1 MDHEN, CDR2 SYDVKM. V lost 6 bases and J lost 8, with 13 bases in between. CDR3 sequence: CASSLGPRGYTF. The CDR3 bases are TGTGCCAGCAGCCTGGGGCCGCGAGGCTACACCTTC.

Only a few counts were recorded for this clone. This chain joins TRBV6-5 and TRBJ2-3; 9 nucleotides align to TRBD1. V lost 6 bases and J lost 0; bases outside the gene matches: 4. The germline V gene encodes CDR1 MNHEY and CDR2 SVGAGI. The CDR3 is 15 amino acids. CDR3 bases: TGTGCCAGCAGGGGACAGGGCTACAGCACAGATACGCAGTATTTT. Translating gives CASRGQGYSTDTQYF.

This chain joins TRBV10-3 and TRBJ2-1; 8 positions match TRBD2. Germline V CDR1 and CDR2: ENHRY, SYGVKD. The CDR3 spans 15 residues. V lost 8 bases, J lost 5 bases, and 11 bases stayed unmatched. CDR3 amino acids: CAIQSRGALNNEQFF. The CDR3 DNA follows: TGTGCCATCCAGTCGCGGGGGGCCCTAAACAATGAGCAGTTCTTC.

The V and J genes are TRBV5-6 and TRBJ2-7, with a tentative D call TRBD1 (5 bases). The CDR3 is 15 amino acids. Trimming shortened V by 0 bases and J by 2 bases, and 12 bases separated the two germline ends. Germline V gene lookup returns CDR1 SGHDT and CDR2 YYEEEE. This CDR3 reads CASSLVWGLTYEQYF. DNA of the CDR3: TGTGCCAGCAGCTTGGTGTGGGGCCTTACCTACGAGCAGTACTTC.

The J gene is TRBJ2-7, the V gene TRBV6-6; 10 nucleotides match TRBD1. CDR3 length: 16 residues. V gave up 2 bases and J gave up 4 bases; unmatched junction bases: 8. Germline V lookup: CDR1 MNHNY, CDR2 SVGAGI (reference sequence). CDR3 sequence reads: CASSYLGTGVKYEQYF. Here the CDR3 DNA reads TGTGCCAGCAGTTACCTGGGGACAGGGGTAAAGTACGAGCAGTACTTC.

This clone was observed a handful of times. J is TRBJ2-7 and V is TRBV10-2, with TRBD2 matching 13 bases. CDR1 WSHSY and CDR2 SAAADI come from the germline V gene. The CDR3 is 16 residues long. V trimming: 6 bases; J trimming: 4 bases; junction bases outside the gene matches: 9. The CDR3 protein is CASRRTSGGALYEQYF. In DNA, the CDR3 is TGCGCCAGCAGGAGAACTAGCGGGGGGGCCTTGTACGAGCAGTACTTC.

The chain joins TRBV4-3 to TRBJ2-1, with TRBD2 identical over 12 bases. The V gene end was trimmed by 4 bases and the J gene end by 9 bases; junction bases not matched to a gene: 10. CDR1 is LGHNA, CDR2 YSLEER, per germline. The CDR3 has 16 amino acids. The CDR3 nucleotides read TGCGCCAGCAGCCTTGATCTTCTAGCGGGGGGGCGTGAGCAGTTCTTC. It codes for CASSLDLLAGGREQFF.

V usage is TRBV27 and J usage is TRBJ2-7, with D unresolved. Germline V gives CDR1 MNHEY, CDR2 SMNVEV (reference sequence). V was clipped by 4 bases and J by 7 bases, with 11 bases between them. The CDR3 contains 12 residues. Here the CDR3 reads CASSSGPSEQYF. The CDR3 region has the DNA TGTGCCAGCAGTTCCGGACCTTCGGAGCAGTACTTC.

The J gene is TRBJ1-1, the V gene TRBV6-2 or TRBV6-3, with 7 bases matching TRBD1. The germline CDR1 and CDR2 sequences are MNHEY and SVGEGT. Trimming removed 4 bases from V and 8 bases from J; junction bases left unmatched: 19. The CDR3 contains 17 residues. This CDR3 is CASSWGPADRSLNEAFF. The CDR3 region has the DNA TGTGCCAGCAGTTGGGGGCCCGCGGACAGGTCCCTTAACGAAGCTTTCTTT.

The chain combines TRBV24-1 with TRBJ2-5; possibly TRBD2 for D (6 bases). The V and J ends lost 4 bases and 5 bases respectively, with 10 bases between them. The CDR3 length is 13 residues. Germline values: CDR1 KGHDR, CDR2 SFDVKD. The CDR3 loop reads CATSDPTSETQYF. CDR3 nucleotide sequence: TGTGCCACCAGTGACCCGACTAGTGAGACCCAGTACTTC.

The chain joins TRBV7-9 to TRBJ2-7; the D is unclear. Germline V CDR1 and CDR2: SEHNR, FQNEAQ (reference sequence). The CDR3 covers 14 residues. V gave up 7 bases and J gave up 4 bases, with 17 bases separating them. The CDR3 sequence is CASNNSSTLYEQYF. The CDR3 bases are TGTGCCAGCAACAACTCGTCTACTTTATACGAGCAGTACTTC.

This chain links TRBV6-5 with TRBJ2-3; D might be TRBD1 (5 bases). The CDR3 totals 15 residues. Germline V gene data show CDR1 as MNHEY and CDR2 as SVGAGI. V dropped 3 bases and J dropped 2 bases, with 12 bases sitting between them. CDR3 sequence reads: CASSYSGKNTDTQYF. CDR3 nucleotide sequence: TGTGCCAGCAGTTATTCAGGGAAAAACACAGATACGCAGTATTTT.

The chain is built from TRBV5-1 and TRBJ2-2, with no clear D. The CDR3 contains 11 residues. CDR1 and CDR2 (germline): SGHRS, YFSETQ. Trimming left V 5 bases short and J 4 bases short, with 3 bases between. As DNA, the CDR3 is TGCGCCAGCAGGGTCACCGGGGAGCTGTTTTTT. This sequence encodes CASRVTGELFF. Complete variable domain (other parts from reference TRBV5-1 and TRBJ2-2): KAGVTQTPRYLIKTRGQQVTLSCSPISGHRSVSWYQQTPGQGLQFLFEYFSETQRNKGNFPGRFSGRQFSNSRSEMNVSTLELGDSALYLCASRVTGELFFGEGSRLTVL.